Listed below are T cell receptor beta chains from one sample, sequenced in a study of CD8+ T cells in alopecia areata. The table came from immunoSEQ multiplex PCR; TCRdb's copy has only in-frame clones and leaves some out. The sample records around 150,000 clones, roughly 60% being singletons. Sequences were obtained from CD8+ T cells sorted from blood. The origin of the receptors is a human donor in good health. The CDR3 runs from the conserved cysteine through the conserved F or W. The D gene is left open where the match is weak. Rows give clone size only sometimes, using once, few, many, or a class for an expanded clone.

v_gene,d_gene,j_gene,abundance,CDR3nt,CDR3aa
TRBV6-5,TRBD1,TRBJ2-7,few,TGTGCCAGCGGGACAGGGCGGGAGCAGTACTTC,CASGTGREQYF
TRBV4-1,NA,TRBJ2-3,NA,TGCGCCAGCAGCCATGGAGGGAAGACAGATACGCAGTATTTT,CASSHGGKTDTQYF
TRBV27,TRBD1,TRBJ2-5,NA,TGTGCCAGCAGTTCGGGACAGGGGGAGGGAGAGACCCAGTACTTC,CASSSGQGEGETQYF
TRBV25-1,NA,TRBJ1-2,NA,TGTGCCAGCAGTGAGGGAGGCTATGGCTACACCTTC,CASSEGGYGYTF
TRBV29-1,NA,TRBJ2-3,few,TGCAGCGTTGACCCTCTAGCGATCCGCACAGATACGCAGTATTTT,CSVDPLAIRTDTQYF
TRBV29-1,NA,TRBJ2-7,NA,TGCAGCGTCGTCACAGAAGAAGACTCCTACGAGCAGTACTTC,CSVVTEEDSYEQYF
TRBV29-1,TRBD1,TRBJ2-4,NA,TGCAGCGTTGAAGGGAGGGACCCCGACAGGGGGTCACGGGCCAAAAACATTCAGTACTTC,CSVEGRDPDRGSRAKNIQYF
TRBV6-5,NA,TRBJ2-7,NA,TGTGCCAGCAGTTACCTGACTCAGGGTGACGAGCAGTACTTC,CASSYLTQGDEQYF
TRBV6-5,NA,TRBJ1-1,NA,TGTGCCAGCATGTACTCAGGGTTGAACACTGAAGCTTTCTTT,CASMYSGLNTEAFF
TRBV5-1,NA,TRBJ1-1,NA,TGCGCCAGCAGTGAGGGATTCGGTAACACTGAAGCTTTCTTT,CASSEGFGNTEAFF
TRBV25-1,TRBD2,TRBJ2-2,NA,TGTGCCAGCAGTGATCCGACTAGCGGGAGGCTAACCGGGGAGCTGTTTTTT,CASSDPTSGRLTGELFF
TRBV29-1,NA,TRBJ2-2,NA,TGCAGCGTTGAAGGGGGCCCTGACTGGGTCACCGGGGAGCTGTTTTTT,CSVEGGPDWVTGELFF
TRBV19,TRBD2,TRBJ2-1,NA,TGTGCCAGTAGTACCCGGACTAGCGTTGATGAGCAGTTCTTC,CASSTRTSVDEQFF
TRBV29-1,NA,TRBJ2-1,NA,TGCAGCGTTTCCAGTCCTAGGCAGTATGAGCAGTTCTTC,CSVSSPRQYEQFF
TRBV6-1,TRBD1,TRBJ2-7,NA,TGTGCCAGCAGTGAAAGACAGGGCTCCTACGAGCAGTACTTC,CASSERQGSYEQYF
TRBV7-9,NA,TRBJ1-1,NA,TGTGCCAGCAGCCCCGTCGTGGGGGGCACTGAAGCTTTCTTT,CASSPVVGGTEAFF
TRBV9,TRBD2,TRBJ2-7,NA,TGTGCCAGCAGCGCCGGGGGGGAGCAGTACTTC,CASSAGGEQYF
TRBV7-6,NA,TRBJ1-4,NA,TGTGCCAGCAGCCGTACAGATAAGGGGAAACTGTTTTTT,CASSRTDKGKLFF
TRBV30,NA,TRBJ2-7,NA,TGTGCCTGGAGTGAAGCGACGCTTCCCTACGAGCAGTACTTC,CAWSEATLPYEQYF
TRBV7-9,NA,TRBJ1-1,few,TGTGCCAGCAGCTTACCAGCGACGAACACTGAAGCTTTCTTT,CASSLPATNTEAFF
TRBV28,NA,TRBJ2-6,NA,TGTGCCAGCAGCCCTGGAATCTCTGGGGCCAACGTCCTGACTTTC,CASSPGISGANVLTF
TRBV7-9,NA,TRBJ2-5,few,TGTGCCAGCGGGGAGGCGGAGACCCAGTACTTC,CASGEAETQYF
TRBV10-2,NA,TRBJ2-5,few,TGCGCCAGCAGTGAAACTCGGGGGACCCAGTACTTC,CASSETRGTQYF
TRBV5-4,NA,TRBJ2-2,few,TGTGCCAGCAGCTTGGGGGACATACACACCGGGGAGCTGTTTTTT,CASSLGDIHTGELFF
TRBV28,TRBD1,TRBJ2-7,NA,TGTGCCAGCAGTCCCCGGGACAGAACCTACGAGCAGTACTTC,CASSPRDRTYEQYF
TRBV5-4,NA,TRBJ2-5,NA,TGTGCCAGCAGCCTCGGGACCAACCAAGAGACCCAGTACTTC,CASSLGTNQETQYF
TRBV27,NA,TRBJ2-5,NA,TGTGCCAGCAGTATCGGATTCGGGAGCGAGACCCAGTACTTC,CASSIGFGSETQYF